This TCR beta chain was documented in a study of blood T cells in healthy people across ages. Trimming cost V 3 bases and J 6 bases, with 12 bases left between them. The CDR3 runs to 13 residues. Germline V gene sequence: CDR1 WNHNN, CDR2 SYGVQD (reference sequence). This clonotype appeared a few times. What it recognizes is unknown. The second PCR ran about 6 to 12 cycles with a sample-barcoded 5' primer and J-beta primers. Every sample returned 3 million or more CDR3-containing paired-end reads. TCRdb reanalysed the 5' RACE reads using MiXCR and keeps one entry per CDR3 protein. Of 1.5 million to 2 million distinct CDR3 sequences listed, approximately 50% were seen once; the top ten hold approximately 2%. Study observations and caveats: There was a strong correlation between TCR beta diversity and naive T cell percentage.

The chain uses TRBV10-1 and TRBJ2-7, with no clear D. This receptor was obtained from a woman between 40 and 55 years old in good health. Input material: blood. CDR3 residues: CASSEIQVGEQYF. In nucleotides, the CDR3 is TGCGCCAGCAGTGAAATTCAGGTCGGCGAGCAGTACTTC.